Below, 25 T cell receptor beta chains from the same sample are listed, as sequenced in a study of blood T cell repertoires in COVID-19. Assay used: immunoSEQ multiplex PCR; TCRdb lists only in-frame clones, some missing. In the table there are approximately 62,000 clones, 85% to 90% of which are singletons. The sample consisted of peripheral blood. The receptors come from a human donor with active COVID-19. The donor label of this sample is uncertain.

The chain uses TRBV10-3 and TRBJ2-7, with D possibly being TRBD2 (5 bases). Trimming cost V 7 bases and J 6 bases, with 19 bases left between them. Germline V gene data show CDR1 as ENHRY and CDR2 as SYGVKD. The CDR3 runs 14 residues. CDR3 region: CAITNPEEAAEQYF. The CDR3 DNA is TGTGCCATCACGAATCCGGAGGAGGCGGCCGAGCAGTACTTC.

This chain connects TRBV6-2 or TRBV6-3 to TRBJ2-3; no definite D call. V was shortened by 5 bases and J by 3 bases, with 9 bases between the two germline ends. Germline V gene data show CDR1 as MNHEY and CDR2 as SVGEGT. The CDR3 runs 13 residues. The chain's CDR3 is CASSHGATDTQYF. The CDR3 coding sequence is TGTGCCAGCAGTCATGGAGCGACAGATACGCAGTATTTT.

The J gene is TRBJ2-1, the V gene TRBV6-5, with D possibly TRBD2 on 6 matching bases. This CDR3 has 15 residues. V was cut by 6 bases and J by 8 bases, with 20 bases left in between. Germline V gives CDR1 MNHEY, CDR2 SVGAGI. CDR3: CASSWEAGPKDEQFF. The DNA for the CDR3 is TGTGCCAGCAGCTGGGAGGCGGGCCCCAAGGATGAGCAGTTCTTC.

The rearrangement links TRBV5-1 to TRBJ1-5; D is possibly TRBD1 (6 bases). The V end lost 0 bases, the J end lost 0 bases, and 7 bases lay between the germline ends. Per the germline V gene, CDR1 is SGHRS and CDR2 is YFSETQ. The CDR3 is 15 amino acids. The CDR3 bases are TGCGCCAGCAGCTTGGCGACAGGTAGCAATCAGCCCCAGCATTTT. Its translation: CASSLATGSNQPQHF.

The chain recombines TRBV10-2 with TRBJ2-5, with TRBD1 as a possible D gene (6 bases). This CDR3 has 14 residues. With 0 bases removed from V and 3 bases from J, the gap between germline ends came to 8 bases. Germline CDR1 reads WSHSY; CDR2 reads SAAADI. CDR3 sequence: CASSESNREETQYF. CDR3 DNA sequence: TGCGCCAGCAGTGAGTCGAACAGGGAAGAGACCCAGTACTTC.

The rearrangement links TRBV12-3 or TRBV12-4 to TRBJ1-1; unclear D gene. The CDR3 is made up of 13 amino acids. V was clipped by 3 bases and J by 3 bases, with 8 bases between them. In nucleotides, the CDR3 is TGTGCCAGCAGTTTGGGCCGGTACACTGAAGCTTTCTTT. It is translated as CASSLGRYTEAFF.

V usage is TRBV29-1 and J usage is TRBJ2-7; 8 bases are shared with TRBD1. This CDR3 spans 14 amino acids. CDR1 is SQVTM and CDR2 is ANQGSEA in the germline V gene. V shed 4 bases and J 3 bases; nucleotides not matched to a gene: 8. The CDR3 nucleotides are TGCAGCGTTGCGTGGACAGGGAACTTCTACGAGCAGTACTTC. It specifies CSVAWTGNFYEQYF.

The chain has TRBV5-4 and TRBJ2-7, with 8 bases lining up with TRBD2. CDR1 is SGHNT and CDR2 is YYREEE in the germline V gene (reference sequence). V was pared by 4 bases and J by 6 bases, with 12 bases of the junction left unmatched. CDR3 size: 15 residues. The CDR3 DNA is TGTGCCAGCAGCCCCGGAGAGGCGGGGGGAGGCGAGCAGTACTTC. Its translation is CASSPGEAGGGEQYF.

The gene calls are TRBV6-4 and TRBJ2-2, with a tentative D call TRBD1 (6 bases). Per germline, CDR1 MRHNA and CDR2 SNTAGT. Trimming left V 5 bases short and J 1 base short, with 11 bases between. The CDR3 loop spans 15 amino acids. CDR3 residues: CASSPRGQNTGELFF. In nucleotides, the CDR3 is TGTGCCAGCAGTCCACGGGGACAGAACACCGGGGAGCTGTTTTTT.

V is TRBV7-9 and J is TRBJ2-1; weak D call: TRBD1 (6 bases). V dropped 5 bases and J dropped 7 bases, with 12 bases sitting between them. This CDR3 is 13 amino acids long. Germline CDR1 and CDR2: SEHNR and FQNEAQ (reference sequence). CDR3 loop: CASSPTDRNEQFF. The CDR3 region has the DNA TGTGCCAGCAGCCCAACCGACAGGAATGAGCAGTTCTTC. Together with reference TRBV7-9 and TRBJ2-1, the CDR3 gives the full variable domain: DTGVSQNPRHKITKRGQNVTFRCDPISEHNRLYWYRQTLGQGPEFLTYFQNEAQLEKSRLLSDRFSAERPKGSFSTLEIQRTEQGDSAMYLCASSPTDRNEQFFGPGTRLTVL.

V gene TRBV6-4 combines with J gene TRBJ2-3; D gene unclear. Trimming pared 5 bases from V and 5 bases from J, leaving 5 bases between. The CDR3 covers 11 residues. The germline CDR1 and CDR2 sequences are MRHNA and SNTAGT. In DNA form, the CDR3 reads TGTGCCAGCAGTTTGAGAGATACGCAGTATTTT. It yields the protein CASSLRDTQYF.

The chain links TRBV2 to TRBJ2-7; D unresolved. Per germline, CDR1 SNHLY and CDR2 FYNNEI. The CDR3 has 11 amino acids. With 7 bases removed from V and 3 bases from J, the gap between germline ends came to 7 bases. CDR3 nucleotides: TGTGCCAGCATTTCACTCTACGAGCAGTACTTC. Amino acid sequence: CASISLYEQYF.

V usage is TRBV24-1 and J usage is TRBJ2-5, with 9 positions matching TRBD1. In germline, CDR1 is KGHDR, CDR2 SFDVKD. The ends lost 1 base at V and 6 bases at J; junction bases unmatched: 5. CDR3 length: 15 residues. CDR3 sequence: CATSDLGTGPKTQYF. The CDR3 DNA follows: TGTGCCACCAGTGATTTAGGGACAGGGCCCAAGACCCAGTACTTC.

J is TRBJ1-2 and V is TRBV25-1, with D maybe TRBD1 (5 bases). The CDR3 consists of 16 residues. The V gene's germline CDR1 is MGHDK and CDR2 SYGVNS. Trimming removed 2 bases at V and 4 bases at J, with 17 bases between. The CDR3 DNA is TGTGCCAGCAGTGAAAGAAGCAGGGCCGGGGGCTATGGCTACACCTTC. Its translation is CASSERSRAGGYGYTF.

The CDR3 region is CASSLALVTGDTQYF. CDR3 coding DNA: TGTGCCAGCAGCTTAGCTCTCGTAACGGGAGATACGCAGTATTTT. The gene calls are TRBV11-2 and TRBJ2-3; D ambiguous. This CDR3 is built from 15 residues. The germline gives CDR1 SGHAT, CDR2 FQNNGV. With 1 base removed from V and 5 bases from J, the gap between germline ends came to 13 bases.

V gene TRBV3-1 (or the pseudogene TRBV3-2) combines with J gene TRBJ1-1, with 8 bases that match TRBD1. Trimming at V came to 2 bases and at J to 2 bases, leaving 7 bases not matched to a gene. The CDR3 extends over 16 amino acids. CDR1 and CDR2 from the germline V gene are LGHDT and YNNKEL (reference sequence). As DNA, the CDR3 is TGTGCCAGCAGCCAACATGGACAGGGACGTAACACTGAAGCTTTCTTT. Translation gives CASSQHGQGRNTEAFF.

This clone showed up just once. The chain is built from TRBV11-2 and TRBJ2-1, with a weak D call TRBD2 (6 bases). The CDR3 is 15 residues long. Germline values: CDR1 SGHAT, CDR2 FQNNGV. Trimming cost V 5 bases and J 5 bases, with 16 bases left between them. In DNA, the CDR3 is TGTGCCAGCAGCCTCCTCTGGCGGGGAGACAATGAGCAGTTCTTC. It is translated as CASSLLWRGDNEQFF. Variable domain in full (rest from reference TRBV11-2 and TRBJ2-1): EAGVAQSPRYKIIEKRQSVAFWCNPISGHATLYWYQQILGQGPKLLIQFQNNGVVDDSQLPKDRFSAERLKGVDSTLKIQPAKLEDSAVYLCASSLLWRGDNEQFFGPGTRLTVL.

The V and J genes are TRBV7-2 and TRBJ2-5; 7 bases align to TRBD2. Germline CDR1 SGHTA, CDR2 FQGNSA. The CDR3 totals 15 residues. Losses at the gene ends were 1 base for V and 4 bases for J; bases not matched to a gene: 6. The CDR3 sequence is CASSLDWTRTETQYF. CDR3 sequence (DNA): TGTGCCAGCAGCTTAGATTGGACTAGAACAGAGACCCAGTACTTC.

The V gene is TRBV18, the J gene TRBJ1-5; TRBD1 matches at 7 bases. In germline, CDR1 is KGHSH, CDR2 LQKENI. The length of the CDR3 is 15 residues. V was clipped by 4 bases and J by 4 bases; unmatched bases: 7. CDR3 in DNA: TGTGCCAGCTCACAACAGGCAGGGGGGAATCAGCCCCAGCATTTT. Amino acid sequence: CASSQQAGGNQPQHF.

This chain uses TRBV7-9 with TRBJ2-3; 7 bases match TRBD1. The CDR3 is 16 residues long. CDR1 is SEHNR, CDR2 FQNEAQ, per germline (reference sequence). Trimming removed 5 bases from V and 0 bases from J; junction bases left unmatched: 8. CDR3 protein: CASSIHRGWSTDTQYF. The CDR3 bases are TGTGCCAGCAGCATACACAGGGGTTGGAGCACAGATACGCAGTATTTT.

The rearrangement links TRBV6-2 or TRBV6-3 to TRBJ2-7; 10 nucleotides align to TRBD2. Trimming cost V 6 bases and J 5 bases; bases outside gene matches: 7. Per the germline V gene, CDR1 is MNHEY and CDR2 is SVGEGT. The CDR3 spans 14 residues. The CDR3, as DNA: TGTGCCAGCAGCCACGGGACTAGCGTGCACGAGCAGTACTTC. Its protein product is CASSHGTSVHEQYF.

This rearrangement joins TRBV3-1 (or the pseudogene TRBV3-2) to TRBJ2-7; no clear D. Trimming shortened V by 4 bases and J by 3 bases, and 13 bases separated the two germline ends. This CDR3 region has 14 residues. The germline V gene has CDR1 LGHDT and CDR2 YNNKEL (reference sequence). CDR3 sequence: CASSPSRVHYEQYF. The CDR3 DNA follows: TGTGCCAGCAGCCCCTCGAGAGTCCACTACGAGCAGTACTTC.

The genes are TRBV4-3 and TRBJ2-1; 14 bases line up with TRBD2. The junction had 9 bases not matched to a gene; V was cut back by 1 base and J by 7 bases. The CDR3 consists of 18 residues. Germline values: CDR1 LGHNA, CDR2 YSLEER. The CDR3 region is CASSQARTSGRFENEQFF. The CDR3 DNA reads TGCGCCAGCAGCCAAGCCCGGACTAGCGGGAGGTTCGAGAATGAGCAGTTCTTC.

V is TRBV7-2 and J is TRBJ2-7; TRBD2 aligns across 8 bases. In germline, CDR1 is SGHTA, CDR2 FQGNSA. This CDR3 has 15 residues. Unmatched junction bases numbered 6, after V lost 1 base and J lost 4 bases. Written as DNA, the CDR3 is TGTGCCAGCAGCTTAGTCGGGACTAGAGGATACGAGCAGTACTTC. This gives the protein CASSLVGTRGYEQYF.

This chain joins TRBV6-1 and TRBJ2-5, with 7 bases that match TRBD2. Per the germline V gene, CDR1 is MNHNS and CDR2 is SASEGT. The CDR3 is 15 amino acids. V dropped 0 bases and J dropped 7; count of bases not matched to a gene: 8. The CDR3: CASSEASTREGTQYF. In DNA, the CDR3 is TGTGCCAGCAGTGAAGCAAGTACCAGGGAGGGGACCCAGTACTTC.